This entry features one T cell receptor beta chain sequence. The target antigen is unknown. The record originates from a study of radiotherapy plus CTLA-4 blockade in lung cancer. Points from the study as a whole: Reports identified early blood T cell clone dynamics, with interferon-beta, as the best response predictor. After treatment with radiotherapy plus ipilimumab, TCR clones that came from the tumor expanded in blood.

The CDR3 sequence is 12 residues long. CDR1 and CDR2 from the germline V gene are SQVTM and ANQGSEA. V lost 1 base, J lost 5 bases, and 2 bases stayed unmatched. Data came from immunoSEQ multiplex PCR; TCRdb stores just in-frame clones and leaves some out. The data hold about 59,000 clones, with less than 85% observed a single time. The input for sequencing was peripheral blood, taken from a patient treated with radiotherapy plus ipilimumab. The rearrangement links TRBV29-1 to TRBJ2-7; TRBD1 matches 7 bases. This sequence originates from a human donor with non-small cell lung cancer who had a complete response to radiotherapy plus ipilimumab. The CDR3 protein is CSVEGGGHEQYF. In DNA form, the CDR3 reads TGCAGCGTTGAAGGAGGGGGCCACGAGCAGTACTTC.